The rows below give T cell receptor beta chains drawn from one sample of a study of T cell changes during pregnancy in multiple sclerosis. Sequencing was performed with immunoSEQ multiplex PCR; in TCRdb, only in-frame clones are kept and a portion is missing. The top ten hold approximately 3.4% of the sample, which has 95,000 to 100,000 clones, 75% to 95% seen once. Sequencing was performed on peripheral blood, taken in the second trimester of pregnancy. These receptors were taken from a female donor with multiple sclerosis, enrolled in a pregnancy study. Both conserved end residues are part of each CDR3. The D gene is left open where the match is weak. Rows give clone size only sometimes, using once, few, many, or a class for an expanded clone.

clone_size	d_call	v_call	j_call	cdr3_aa	cdr3_nt
.	.	TRBV9	TRBJ2-3	CASSVSGLPVTDTQYF	TGTGCCAGCAGCGTCTCCGGACTTCCCGTCACAGATACGCAGTATTTT
.	TRBD1	TRBV5-1	TRBJ1-2	CASGQDRANYGYTF	TGCGCCAGCGGACAGGACAGAGCTAACTATGGCTACACCTTC
few	TRBD2	TRBV28	TRBJ2-5	CASTSTSGRQQETQYF	TGTGCCAGCACCTCGACTAGCGGGAGACAGCAAGAGACCCAGTACTTC
.	TRBD2	TRBV5-5	TRBJ2-1	CASSFLAGVYNEQFF	TGTGCCAGCAGCTTCCTAGCGGGAGTGTACAATGAGCAGTTCTTC
.	TRBD2	TRBV11-2	TRBJ2-7	CASSSFSGTSGFYEQYF	TGTGCCAGCAGCTCCTTCTCCGGGACTAGCGGGTTCTACGAGCAGTACTTC
.	TRBD2	TRBV29-1	TRBJ2-1	CSVGTSGFNEQFF	TGCAGCGTCGGGACTAGCGGCTTTAATGAGCAGTTCTTC
.	.	TRBV5-5	TRBJ1-3	CASSLRTETGNTIYF	TGTGCCAGCAGCCTACGGACAGAGACTGGAAACACCATATATTTT
.	.	TRBV28	TRBJ2-5	CASSRMGQGSQETQYF	TGTGCCAGCAGTCGTATGGGGCAGGGATCACAAGAGACCCAGTACTTC
once	.	TRBV28	TRBJ2-3	CASSLRLRLSTDTQYF	TGTGCCAGCAGTTTAAGGCTCAGGCTTAGCACAGATACGCAGTATTTT
.	TRBD1	TRBV28	TRBJ1-1	CASSMGQMNTEAFF	TGTGCCAGCAGCATGGGACAGATGAACACTGAAGCTTTCTTT
.	TRBD1	TRBV19	TRBJ1-5	CASRNRGLGNQPQHF	TGTGCCAGTAGAAACAGGGGGCTCGGCAATCAGCCCCAGCATTTT
.	TRBD2	TRBV2	TRBJ2-3	CASRQLKLAGVKPQADTQYF	TGTGCCAGCAGACAGCTGAAACTAGCGGGAGTAAAACCGCAGGCAGATACGCAGTATTTT
.	.	TRBV2	TRBJ2-1	CASSEAGVNYNEQFF	TGTGCCAGCAGTGAGGCAGGGGTGAACTACAATGAGCAGTTCTTC
.	.	TRBV5-4	TRBJ1-2	CASSAGGGKNGYTF	TGTGCCAGCAGCGCGGGGGGGGGAAAGAATGGCTACACCTTC
.	.	TRBV20-1	TRBJ2-5	CSASAGETQYF	TGCAGTGCTAGTGCGGGTGAGACCCAGTACTTC
.	.	TRBV14	TRBJ2-1	CASSQGVGEQFF	TGTGCCAGCAGCCAGGGCGTCGGTGAGCAGTTCTTC
.	.	TRBV11-3	TRBJ2-2	CASSFRLYTGELFF	TGTGCCAGCAGCTTTAGACTTTACACCGGGGAGCTGTTTTTT
.	TRBD1	TRBV28	TRBJ2-1	CANAPTGGKQFF	TGTGCCAACGCACCGACAGGGGGGAAGCAGTTCTTC